These 7 T cell receptor beta chains were sequenced from one sample in a study of beta chain features in type 1 diabetes. Investigators reverse transcribed all isolated RNA, so they sequenced expressed TCRB transcripts. TCRdb keeps only in-frame clones here, not all; method: immunoSEQ multiplex PCR. Seen here are roughly 400,000 clones, approximately 15% observed once, and the top ten hold more than 0.015%. The source material was naive CD4+ T cells from blood. The receptors stem from a woman aged 18-35 years in good health.

This clone was seen only a few times. The chain has TRBV7-9 and TRBJ2-1; 8 bases are a match to TRBD1. Germline-derived CDR1 and CDR2 are SEHNR and FQNEAQ (reference sequence). The CDR3 totals 13 residues. The V and J ends lost 1 base and 8 bases, in that order; junction bases with no gene match: 1. CDR3 sequence reads: CASSLGTGHEQFF. The DNA of the CDR3 is TGTGCCAGCAGCTTAGGGACAGGGCATGAGCAGTTCTTC. The whole variable domain, filled in from reference TRBV7-9 and TRBJ2-1, reads DTGVSQNPRHKITKRGQNVTFRCDPISEHNRLYWYRQTLGQGPEFLTYFQNEAQLEKSRLLSDRFSAERPKGSFSTLEIQRTEQGDSAMYLCASSLGTGHEQFFGPGTRLTVL.

V is TRBV28 and J is TRBJ1-2; D is ambiguous. V was trimmed by 7 bases and J by 2 bases, leaving 14 bases between them. CDR3 length: 14 residues. Germline loops: CDR1 MDHEN, CDR2 SYDVKM. This chain's CDR3 is CASTTERANYGYTF. CDR3 in DNA: TGTGCCAGCACCACGGAGAGGGCCAACTATGGCTACACCTTC.

The chain uses TRBV25-1 and TRBJ2-7; D gene ambiguous. Trimming shortened V by 2 bases and J by 9 bases, and 14 bases separated the two germline ends. The CDR3 covers 13 residues. Looked up from germline, CDR1 is MGHDK and CDR2 is SYGVNS. CDR3 region: CASSEAQPGGQYF. The CDR3 nucleotides read TGTGCCAGCAGTGAAGCTCAGCCGGGTGGGCAGTACTTC.

This clone has just a few counts. The chain carries TRBV7-9 and TRBJ1-5; 9 bases fit TRBD1. CDR3 size: 15 residues. Germline-derived CDR1 and CDR2 are SEHNR and FQNEAQ (reference sequence). Trimming took 4 bases from V and 7 from J; bases not matched to a gene: 8. The DNA for the CDR3 is TGTGCCAGCAGCTCCCACGGGACAGGGTACCAGCCCCAGCATTTT. It specifies CASSSHGTGYQPQHF. Together with reference TRBV7-9 and TRBJ1-5, the CDR3 gives the full variable domain: DTGVSQNPRHKITKRGQNVTFRCDPISEHNRLYWYRQTLGQGPEFLTYFQNEAQLEKSRLLSDRFSAERPKGSFSTLEIQRTEQGDSAMYLCASSSHGTGYQPQHFGDGTRLSIL.

This clone was recorded a few times. The rearrangement joins TRBV9 to TRBJ1-1, with a tentative D call TRBD1 (5 bases). Germline CDR1 and CDR2: SGDLS and YYNGEE. V dropped 0 bases and J dropped 4 bases, with 13 bases sitting between them. The CDR3 length is 15 residues. The CDR3 is CASSVVSGGITEAFF. The CDR3 DNA is TGTGCCAGCAGCGTAGTGTCGGGGGGTATCACTGAAGCTTTCTTT.

The sample holds a few counts of this clone. V is TRBV29-1 and J is TRBJ2-1; D is unresolved. This CDR3 is 13 amino acids long. V dropped 6 bases and J dropped 0 bases, with 9 bases sitting between them. Germline loops: CDR1 SQVTM, CDR2 ANQGSEA. The CDR3 DNA reads TGCAGCGTCGCTGGTAGCTCCTACAATGAGCAGTTCTTC. Its translation is CSVAGSSYNEQFF.

This clone appeared once. The chain is built from TRBV5-4 and TRBJ2-3; D unclear. The CDR3 length is 14 residues. V lost 0 bases to trimming and J lost 2 bases, with 7 bases between them. Germline V lookup: CDR1 SGHNT, CDR2 YYREEE (reference sequence). The CDR3 nucleotides are TGTGCCAGCAGCTTGGACACATACACAGATACGCAGTATTTT. This encodes CASSLDTYTDTQYF. Complete variable domain (other parts from reference TRBV5-4 and TRBJ2-3): ETGVTQSPTHLIKTRGQQVTLRCSSQSGHNTVSWYQQALGQGPQFIFQYYREEENGRGNFPPRFSGLQFPNYSSELNVNALELDDSALYLCASSLDTYTDTQYFGPGTRLTVL.